Following are 22 T cell receptor beta chains from one sample sequenced in a study of T cells in Graves' hyperthyroidism and ophthalmopathy. Amplified TCR beta CDR3 regions derived from RNA transcripts. An initial round of RT-PCR targeting the TCR CDR3 relied on the HTBI primer set. TCRdb re-derived calls from the multiplex PCR reads in MiXCR, one entry per CDR3 protein. The sample consists of under 250,000 distinct CDR3 sequences, about a sixth of them appearing once. The sequencing input was blood. These receptors were taken from a man between 45 and 60 years old with Graves' hyperthyroidism.

This clonotype was counted between two and nine times. The chain combines TRBV10-3 with TRBJ2-4, with a weak D call TRBD1 (5 bases). Germline CDR1 reads ENHRY; CDR2 reads SYGVKD. Trimming cost V 2 bases and J 2 bases, with 13 bases left between them. The CDR3 is made up of 16 amino acids. DNA of the CDR3: TGTGCCATCAGTGAGAGGGTGGCAGGGACCAAAAACATTCAGTACTTC. Translating gives CAISERVAGTKNIQYF.

This clonotype was detected many times. The chain combines TRBV4-2 with TRBJ1-4; D is uncertain. V was pared by 0 bases and J by 6 bases, with 11 bases between. Germline loops: CDR1 LGHNA, CDR2 YNFKEQ. This CDR3 comprises 15 residues. In DNA form, the CDR3 reads TGTGCCAGCAGCCAAGATTGGCAGCCAGATGAAAAACTGTTTTTT. It yields the protein CASSQDWQPDEKLFF.

This clonotype was recorded at least ten times. The J gene is TRBJ2-1, the V gene TRBV18; 7 bases are a match to TRBD2. In germline, CDR1 is KGHSH, CDR2 LQKENI. The trim removed 6 bases at V and 5 bases at J, leaving 4 bases unmatched. The length of the CDR3 is 13 residues. The CDR3 spells CASSPGTNNEQFF. CDR3 DNA sequence: TGTGCCAGCTCGCCCGGGACTAACAATGAGCAGTTCTTC.

This clonotype was picked up a small number of times. The rearrangement uses TRBV3-1 and TRBJ2-7; D gene uncertain. Trimming pared 2 bases from V and 2 bases from J, leaving 10 bases between. Germline CDR1 and CDR2: LGHDT and YNNKEL (reference sequence). The CDR3 is made up of 14 amino acids. In DNA form, the CDR3 reads TGTGCCAGCAGCCAACGGGCTGTTACCTACGAGCAGTACTTC. Translated: CASSQRAVTYEQYF.

This clonotype was counted ten times or more. The chain joins TRBV10-3 to TRBJ2-1; D perhaps matches TRBD1 (5 bases). The CDR3 length is 15 residues. V shed 0 bases and J shed 9 bases, with 15 bases lying between them. Looked up from germline, CDR1 is ENHRY and CDR2 is SYGVKD. CDR3 amino acids: CAISESGEVGGEQFF. In nucleotides, the CDR3 is TGTGCCATCAGTGAGTCAGGGGAAGTCGGTGGTGAGCAGTTCTTC.

This chain uses TRBV7-9 with TRBJ2-5, with D tentatively TRBD2 (5 bases). Germline V CDR1 and CDR2: SEHNR, FQNEAQ (reference sequence). V was cut by 5 bases and J by 3 bases, with 13 bases left in between. This CDR3 is built from 14 residues. The chain's CDR3 is CASSPTSPEETQYF. CDR3 nucleotides: TGTGCCAGCAGCCCCACTAGTCCCGAAGAGACCCAGTACTTC.

This clonotype has just a few counts. V usage is TRBV7-9 and J usage is TRBJ2-5, with D unresolved. CDR1 SEHNR and CDR2 FQNEAQ come from the germline V gene (reference sequence). CDR3 size: 13 residues. The germline V and J ends were trimmed by 2 bases and 7 bases, with 11 bases remaining between them. The CDR3 DNA is TGTGCCAGCAGCTTATCCGGGCTAGGGACCCAGTACTTC. Its translation: CASSLSGLGTQYF.

The chain combines TRBV7-2 with TRBJ2-3; D remains unclear. V shed 5 bases and J shed 2 bases, with 14 bases lying between them. The CDR3 is 15 residues long. Per germline, CDR1 SGHTA and CDR2 FQGNSA. For the CDR3, the DNA is TGTGCCAGCAGCCCCCCCGATTGGTACACAGATACGCAGTATTTT. Protein sequence: CASSPPDWYTDTQYF.

V is TRBV3-1 and J is TRBJ2-1; 15 bases are a match to TRBD2. Trimming cost V 0 bases and J 7 bases; bases outside gene matches: 10. Germline values: CDR1 LGHDT, CDR2 YNNKEL (reference sequence). There are 19 residues in the CDR3. The CDR3 bases are TGTGCCAGCAGCCAAGATCCTCCGGGACTAGCGGGAGGCTCAAATGAGCAGTTCTTC. Protein product: CASSQDPPGLAGGSNEQFF.

This clonotype was recorded at least ten times. V usage is TRBV15 and J usage is TRBJ1-1; D is ambiguous. Germline CDR1 LNHNV, CDR2 YYDKDF (reference sequence). Trimming removed 0 bases at V and 3 bases at J, with 11 bases between. The length of the CDR3 is 15 residues. The CDR3 region is CATSRDSAPDTEAFF. For the CDR3, the DNA is TGTGCCACCAGCAGAGATTCCGCCCCGGACACTGAAGCTTTCTTT.

This clonotype was counted many times. The rearrangement uses TRBV6-4 and TRBJ2-7; TRBD2 matches 12 bases. Germline CDR1 reads MRHNA; CDR2 reads SNTAGT. The V and J ends lost 4 bases and 7 bases, in that order; junction bases with no gene match: 8. The CDR3 covers 15 residues. The CDR3 here is CASSGLAGDYGEQYF. CDR3 DNA sequence: TGTGCCAGCAGTGGACTAGCGGGAGATTATGGAGAGCAGTACTTC.

This clonotype has only a few counts. V usage is TRBV2 and J usage is TRBJ1-6; D may be TRBD1 (5 bases). Germline CDR1 is SNHLY and CDR2 is FYNNEI. The length of the CDR3 is 13 residues. Between the trimmed V and J ends, which lost 11 bases and 5 bases, there was a span of 13 bases. CDR3 sequence (DNA): TGTGCCGGAATCACGGACAATAATTCACCCCTCCACTTT. It encodes CAGITDNNSPLHF.

In its sample, this clonotype was seen a few times. The gene calls are TRBV20-1 and TRBJ1-2; 9 nucleotides agree with TRBD1. V shed 0 bases and J 1 base; nucleotides not matched to a gene: 3. The CDR3 sequence is 15 residues long. Germline V gene sequence: CDR1 DFQATT, CDR2 SNEGSKA (reference sequence). This CDR3 is CSARDWDRVNYGYTF. Here the CDR3 DNA reads TGCAGTGCTAGAGATTGGGACAGGGTTAACTATGGCTACACCTTC.

This clonotype was detected many times. The chain combines TRBV18 with TRBJ2-7, with D tentatively TRBD1 (6 bases). CDR1 KGHSH and CDR2 LQKENI come from the germline V gene. This CDR3 spans 15 amino acids. V dropped 0 bases and J dropped 6 bases, with 15 bases sitting between them. The CDR3 here is CASSPPRGSEGEQYF. In DNA, the CDR3 is TGTGCCAGCTCACCACCGAGGGGGAGTGAGGGCGAGCAGTACTTC.

The gene calls are TRBV4-2 and TRBJ2-7; D remains ambiguous. This CDR3 region has 14 residues. CDR1 is LGHNA, CDR2 YNFKEQ, per germline. Trimming pared 0 bases from V and 2 bases from J, leaving 8 bases between. The CDR3 sequence is CASSQESQTYEQYF. CDR3 nucleotides: TGTGCCAGCAGCCAAGAATCACAAACCTACGAGCAGTACTTC.

This clonotype was seen ten or more times. The chain couples TRBV27 to TRBJ2-7; D perhaps matches TRBD1 (5 bases). V was shortened by 6 bases and J by 3 bases, with 12 bases between the two germline ends. Germline-derived CDR1 and CDR2 are MNHEY and SMNVEV (reference sequence). This CDR3 region has 13 residues. The CDR3, as DNA: TGTGCCAGCAGCCGCAGGGTCTTCTACGAGCAGTACTTC. Translation gives CASSRRVFYEQYF.

This chain links TRBV27 with TRBJ1-5; D unclear. Germline CDR1 MNHEY, CDR2 SMNVEV (reference sequence). The V and J ends lost 7 bases and 5 bases respectively, with 6 bases between them. CDR3 size: 11 residues. CDR3: CASKGHQPQHF. The CDR3 DNA sequence: TGTGCCAGCAAGGGCCATCAGCCCCAGCATTTT.

V usage is TRBV12-3 or TRBV12-4 and J usage is TRBJ2-1; perhaps TRBD1 as D (6 bases). This CDR3 is 16 amino acids long. Between the trimmed V and J ends, which lost 5 bases and 0 bases, there was a span of 14 bases. The CDR3, as DNA: TGTGCCAGCAGTCTATGGGACACAACCTCCTACAATGAGCAGTTCTTC. Protein sequence: CASSLWDTTSYNEQFF.

This clonotype was detected many times. V gene TRBV11-1 combines with J gene TRBJ2-1, with a possible D match to TRBD2 (5 bases). Germline V lookup: CDR1 SGHAT, CDR2 FQDESV (reference sequence). The V end lost 5 bases, the J end lost 7 bases, and 12 bases lay between the germline ends. CDR3 length equals 13 residues. This CDR3 reads CASSRSRRNEQFF. The CDR3 nucleotides are TGTGCCAGCAGCCGCTCCCGGAGGAATGAGCAGTTCTTC. Full variable domain (rest looked up from reference TRBV11-1 and TRBJ2-1): EAEVAQSPRYKITEKSQAVAFWCDPISGHATLYWYRQILGQGPELLVQFQDESVVDDSQLPKDRFSAERLKGVDSTLKIQPAELGDSAMYLCASSRSRRNEQFFGPGTRLTVL.

V is TRBV28 and J is TRBJ2-3, with 7 bases aligning to TRBD1. V shed 4 bases, J shed 2 bases, and the junction held 6 bases outside the gene matches. The CDR3 sequence is 15 residues long. The V gene's germline CDR1 is MDHEN and CDR2 SYDVKM. This CDR3 reads CASSSSGTDTDTQYF. The CDR3 bases are TGTGCCAGCAGTTCCTCCGGGACAGACACAGATACGCAGTATTTT.

The V and J genes are TRBV7-9 and TRBJ2-5; tentative D call: TRBD2 (6 bases). This CDR3 comprises 14 residues. With 2 bases removed from V and 5 bases from J, the gap between germline ends came to 12 bases. Germline V lookup: CDR1 SEHNR, CDR2 FQNEAQ (reference sequence). The CDR3 DNA is TGTGCCAGCAGCTTAACGGCGGGGTGGGAGACCCAGTACTTC. Translated, it gives CASSLTAGWETQYF. Using reference TRBV7-9 and TRBJ2-5 for the parts outside the CDR3, the full variable domain is DTGVSQNPRHKITKRGQNVTFRCDPISEHNRLYWYRQTLGQGPEFLTYFQNEAQLEKSRLLSDRFSAERPKGSFSTLEIQRTEQGDSAMYLCASSLTAGWETQYFGPGTRLLVL.

V is TRBV2 and J is TRBJ1-5; TRBD1 aligns across 9 bases. This CDR3 is 14 amino acids long. The V gene end was trimmed by 4 bases and the J gene end by 7 bases; junction bases not matched to a gene: 5. Per germline, CDR1 SNHLY and CDR2 FYNNEI. The DNA for the CDR3 is TGTGCCAGCAGTGGACAGGGGGTTTGGCAGCCCCAGCATTTT. Its translation is CASSGQGVWQPQHF.